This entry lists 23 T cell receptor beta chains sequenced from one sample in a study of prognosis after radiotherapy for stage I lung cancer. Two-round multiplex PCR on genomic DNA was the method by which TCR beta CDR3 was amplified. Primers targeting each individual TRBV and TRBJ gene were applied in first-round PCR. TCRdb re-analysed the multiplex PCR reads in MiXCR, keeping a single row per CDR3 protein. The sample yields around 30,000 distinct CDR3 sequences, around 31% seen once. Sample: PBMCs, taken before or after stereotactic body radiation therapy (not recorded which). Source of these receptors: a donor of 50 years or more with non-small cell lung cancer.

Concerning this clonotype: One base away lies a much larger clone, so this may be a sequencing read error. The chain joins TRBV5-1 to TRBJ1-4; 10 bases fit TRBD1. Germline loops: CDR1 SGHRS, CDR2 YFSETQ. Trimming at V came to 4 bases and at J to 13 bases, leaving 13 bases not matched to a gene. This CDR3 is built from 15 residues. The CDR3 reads CASSLGQGFSRGLFF. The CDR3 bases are TGCGCCAGCAGCCTGGGACAGGGGTTTTCCCGAGGACTGTTTTTT.

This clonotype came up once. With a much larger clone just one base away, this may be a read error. The CDR3, as DNA: TGTGCCAGTACCAGCGTGGGACTAGCCAAAAAGATTCAGTACTTC. It codes for CASTSVGLAKKIQYF. The chain employs TRBV19 and TRBJ2-4; TRBD2 matches at 9 bases. The CDR3 sequence is 15 residues long. CDR1 is LNHDA, CDR2 SQIVND, per germline (reference sequence).

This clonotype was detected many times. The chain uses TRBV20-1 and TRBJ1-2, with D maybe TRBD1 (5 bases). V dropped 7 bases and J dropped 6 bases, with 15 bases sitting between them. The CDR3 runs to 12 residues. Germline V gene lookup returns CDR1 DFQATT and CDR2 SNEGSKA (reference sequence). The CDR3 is CSGPGEVDGYTF. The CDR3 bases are TGCAGTGGGCCGGGGGAGGTTGATGGCTACACCTTC.

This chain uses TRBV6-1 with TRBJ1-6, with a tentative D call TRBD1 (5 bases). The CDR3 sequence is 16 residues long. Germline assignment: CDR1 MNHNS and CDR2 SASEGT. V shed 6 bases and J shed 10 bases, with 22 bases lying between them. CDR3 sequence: CASRPLKGPTKSPLHF. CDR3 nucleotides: TGTGCCAGCAGGCCCCTTAAGGGACCGACTAAATCACCCCTCCACTTT.

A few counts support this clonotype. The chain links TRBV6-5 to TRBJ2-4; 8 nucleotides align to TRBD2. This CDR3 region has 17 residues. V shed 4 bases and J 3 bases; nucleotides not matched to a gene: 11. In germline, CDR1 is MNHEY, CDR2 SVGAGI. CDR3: CASSSTLGGGGKNIQYF. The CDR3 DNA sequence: TGTGCCAGCAGTTCCACCCTCGGGGGGGGAGGCAAAAACATTCAGTACTTC.

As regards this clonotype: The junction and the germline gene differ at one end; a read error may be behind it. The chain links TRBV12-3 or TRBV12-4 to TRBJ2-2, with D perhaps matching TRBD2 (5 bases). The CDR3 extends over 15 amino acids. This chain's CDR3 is CASSLGKGYTGDLFF. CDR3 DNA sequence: TGTGCCAGCAGTTTAGGGAAGGGCTACACCGGGGATCTGTTTTTT.

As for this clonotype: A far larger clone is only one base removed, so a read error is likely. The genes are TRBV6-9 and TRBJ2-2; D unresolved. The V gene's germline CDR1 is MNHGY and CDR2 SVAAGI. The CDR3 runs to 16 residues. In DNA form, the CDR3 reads TGTGCCATCAGTTACCGCCGGACGGGGAACACCGGGGAGCTGTTTTTT. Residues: CAISYRRTGNTGELFF.

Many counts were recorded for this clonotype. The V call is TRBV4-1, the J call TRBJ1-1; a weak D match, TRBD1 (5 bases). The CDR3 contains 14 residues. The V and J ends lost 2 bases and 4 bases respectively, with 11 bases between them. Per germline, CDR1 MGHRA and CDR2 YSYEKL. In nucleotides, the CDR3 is TGCGCCAGCAGCCAAATGGTGGGGGTCACTGAAGCTTTCTTT. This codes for CASSQMVGVTEAFF.

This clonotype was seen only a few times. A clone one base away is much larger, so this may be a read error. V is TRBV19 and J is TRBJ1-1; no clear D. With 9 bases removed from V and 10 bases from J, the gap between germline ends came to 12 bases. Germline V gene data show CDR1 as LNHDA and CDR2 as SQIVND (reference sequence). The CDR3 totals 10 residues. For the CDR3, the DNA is TGTGCCAGGGTGGGGTTGTCAGCTTTCTTT. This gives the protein CARVGLSAFF.

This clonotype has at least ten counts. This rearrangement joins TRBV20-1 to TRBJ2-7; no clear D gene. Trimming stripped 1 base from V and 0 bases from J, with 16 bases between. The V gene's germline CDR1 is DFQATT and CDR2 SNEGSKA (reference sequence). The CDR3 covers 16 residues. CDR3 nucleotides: TGCAGTGCTAGAGTGGTTCATCTCACGAGCTCCTACGAGCAGTACTTC. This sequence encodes CSARVVHLTSSYEQYF.

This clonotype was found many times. CDR3 region: CASSLRGFNSPLHF. The CDR3, as DNA: TGTGCCAGCAGCCTCAGGGGGTTTAATTCACCCCTCCACTTT. The J gene is TRBJ1-6, the V gene TRBV3-1; TRBD1 matches at 7 bases. J was trimmed by 6 bases and V by 4 bases; bases with no gene match: 3. Germline assignment: CDR1 LGHDT and CDR2 YNNKEL (reference sequence). CDR3 length equals 14 residues. Based on the CDR3 plus reference TRBV3-1 and TRBJ1-6, the full variable domain is DTAVSQTPKYLVTQMGNDKSIKCEQNLGHDTMYWYKQDSKKFLKIMFSYNNKELIINETVPNRFSPKSPDKAHLNLHINSLELGDSAVYFCASSLRGFNSPLHFGNGTRLTVT.

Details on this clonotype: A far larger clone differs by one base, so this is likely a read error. Here the CDR3 DNA reads TGTGCCTGCGCACAGGGGACAGATACGCAGTATTTT. This encodes CACAQGTDTQYF. The chain recombines TRBV6-9 with TRBJ2-3, with TRBD1 matching over 7 bases. Germline V gene data show CDR1 as MNHGY and CDR2 as SVAAGI. V was clipped by 11 bases and J by 3 bases; unmatched bases: 5. CDR3 size: 12 residues.

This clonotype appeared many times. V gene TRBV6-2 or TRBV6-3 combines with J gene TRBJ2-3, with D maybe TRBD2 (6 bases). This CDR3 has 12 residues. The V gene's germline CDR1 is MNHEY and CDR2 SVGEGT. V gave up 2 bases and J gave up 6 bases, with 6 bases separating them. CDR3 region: CASSYRGDTQYF. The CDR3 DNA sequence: TGTGCCAGCAGTTACCGGGGGGATACGCAGTATTTT.

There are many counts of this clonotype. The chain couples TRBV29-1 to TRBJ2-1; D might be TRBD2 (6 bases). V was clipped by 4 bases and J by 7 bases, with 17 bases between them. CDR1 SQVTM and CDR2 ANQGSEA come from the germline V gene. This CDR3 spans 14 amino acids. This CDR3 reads CSVVQGRGGNEQFF. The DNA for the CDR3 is TGCAGCGTTGTACAAGGGAGAGGAGGGAATGAGCAGTTCTTC.

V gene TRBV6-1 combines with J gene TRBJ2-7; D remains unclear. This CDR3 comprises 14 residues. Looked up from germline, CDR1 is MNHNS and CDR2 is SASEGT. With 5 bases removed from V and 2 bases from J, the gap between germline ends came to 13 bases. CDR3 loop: CASSPTGLAYEQYF. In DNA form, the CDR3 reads TGTGCCAGCAGTCCCACGGGCCTAGCCTACGAGCAGTACTTC.

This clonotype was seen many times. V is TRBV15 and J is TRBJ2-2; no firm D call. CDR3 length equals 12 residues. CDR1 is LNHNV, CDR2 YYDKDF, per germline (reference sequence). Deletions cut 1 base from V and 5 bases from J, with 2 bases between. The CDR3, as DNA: TGTGCCACCAGCAGAGTAACCGGGGAGCTGTTTTTT. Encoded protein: CATSRVTGELFF.

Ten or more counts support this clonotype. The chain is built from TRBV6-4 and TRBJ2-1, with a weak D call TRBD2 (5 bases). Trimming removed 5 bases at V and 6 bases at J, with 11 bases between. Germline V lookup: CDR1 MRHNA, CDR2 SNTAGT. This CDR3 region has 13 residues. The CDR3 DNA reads TGTGCCAGCAGTAAGACTACCCTCAATGAGCAGTTCTTC. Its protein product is CASSKTTLNEQFF.

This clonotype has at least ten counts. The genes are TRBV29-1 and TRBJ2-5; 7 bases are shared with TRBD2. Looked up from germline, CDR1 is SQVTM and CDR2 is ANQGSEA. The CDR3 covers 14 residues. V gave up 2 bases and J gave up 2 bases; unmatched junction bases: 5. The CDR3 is CSVEPGREQETQYF. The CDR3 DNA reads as TGCAGCGTTGAACCAGGGAGGGAACAAGAGACCCAGTACTTC.

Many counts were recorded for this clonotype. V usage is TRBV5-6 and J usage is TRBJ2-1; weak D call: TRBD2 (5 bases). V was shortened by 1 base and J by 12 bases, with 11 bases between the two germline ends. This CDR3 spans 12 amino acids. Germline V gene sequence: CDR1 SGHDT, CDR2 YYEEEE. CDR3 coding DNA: TGTGCCAGCAGCTTGAGCGGTTTTGGGCAGTTCTTC. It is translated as CASSLSGFGQFF.

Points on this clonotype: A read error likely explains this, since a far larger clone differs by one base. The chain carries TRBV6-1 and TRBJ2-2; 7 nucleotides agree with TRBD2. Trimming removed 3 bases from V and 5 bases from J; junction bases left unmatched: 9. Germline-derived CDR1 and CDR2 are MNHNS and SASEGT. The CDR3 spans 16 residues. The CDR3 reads CASSEKPGLRTGELFF. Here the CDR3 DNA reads TGTGCCAGCAGTGAGAAACCGGGACTACGAACCGGGGAGCTGTTTTTT.

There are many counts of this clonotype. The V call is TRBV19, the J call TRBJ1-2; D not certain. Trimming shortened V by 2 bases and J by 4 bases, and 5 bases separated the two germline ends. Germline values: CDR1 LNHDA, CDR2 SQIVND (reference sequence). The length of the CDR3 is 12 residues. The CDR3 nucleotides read TGTGCCAGTAGTATAAGCGTCTATGGCTACACCTTC. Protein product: CASSISVYGYTF.

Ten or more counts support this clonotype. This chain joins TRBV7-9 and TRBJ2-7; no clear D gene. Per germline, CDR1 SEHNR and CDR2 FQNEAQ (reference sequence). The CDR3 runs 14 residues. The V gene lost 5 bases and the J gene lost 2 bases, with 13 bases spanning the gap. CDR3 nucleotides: TGTGCCAGCAGCCCTCGGCTGGTCCCCTACGAGCAGTACTTC. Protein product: CASSPRLVPYEQYF. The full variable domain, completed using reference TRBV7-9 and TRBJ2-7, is DTGVSQNPRHKITKRGQNVTFRCDPISEHNRLYWYRQTLGQGPEFLTYFQNEAQLEKSRLLSDRFSAERPKGSFSTLEIQRTEQGDSAMYLCASSPRLVPYEQYFGPGTRLTVT.

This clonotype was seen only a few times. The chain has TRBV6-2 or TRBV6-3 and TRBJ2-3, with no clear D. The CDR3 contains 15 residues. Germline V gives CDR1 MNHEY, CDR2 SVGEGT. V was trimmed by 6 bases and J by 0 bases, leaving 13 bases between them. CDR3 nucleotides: TGTGCCAGCAGCCCAGACGGTTCTAGCACAGATACGCAGTATTTT. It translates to CASSPDGSSTDTQYF.